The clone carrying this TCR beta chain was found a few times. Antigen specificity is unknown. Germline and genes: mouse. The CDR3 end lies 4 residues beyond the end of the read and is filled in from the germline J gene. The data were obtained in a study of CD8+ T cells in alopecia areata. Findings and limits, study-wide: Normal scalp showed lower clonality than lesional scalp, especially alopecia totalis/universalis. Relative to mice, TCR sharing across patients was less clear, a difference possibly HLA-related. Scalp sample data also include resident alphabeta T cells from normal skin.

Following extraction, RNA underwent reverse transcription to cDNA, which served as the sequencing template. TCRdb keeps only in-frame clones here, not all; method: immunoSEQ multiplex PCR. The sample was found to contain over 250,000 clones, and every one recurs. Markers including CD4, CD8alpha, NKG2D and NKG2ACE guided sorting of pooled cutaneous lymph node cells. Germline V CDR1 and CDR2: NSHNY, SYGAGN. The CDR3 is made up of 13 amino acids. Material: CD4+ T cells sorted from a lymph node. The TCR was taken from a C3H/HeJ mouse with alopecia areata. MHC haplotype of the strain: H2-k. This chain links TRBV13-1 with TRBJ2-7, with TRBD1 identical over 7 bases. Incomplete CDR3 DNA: TGTGCCAGCAGTGATACAGGGGAAGAT. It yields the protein CASSDTGED. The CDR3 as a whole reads CASSDTGEDEQYF.